The clone carrying this TCR beta chain was found a few times. Its target is unknown. The data were obtained in a study of cytomegalovirus exposure and HLA in healthy donors. Per germline, CDR1 LNHDA and CDR2 SQIVND (reference sequence). The CDR3 is made up of 14 amino acids. Trimming took 2 bases from V and 5 from J, leaving 9 bases between them. Study findings and constraints: In an earlier analysis, in some 500 donors, most V segments appeared productive either ~90% or ~30% of the time. An analysis that came later showed most CMV-associated TCR beta chains appearing HLA-restricted. Rare sequences made up most TCRs, while some public TCRs were found in many donors. The authors enumerated 150 to 200 TCR beta chains as linked to cytomegalovirus.

With 60 Vbeta and 13 Jbeta primers, the PCR was carried out. Profiled with immunoSEQ multiplex PCR; TCRdb holds only in-frame clones, not every one. The profile covers about 200,000 clones, with around 86% appearing a single time and around 2.7% taken by the ten largest. The sample comprised PBMCs. The chain recombines TRBV19 with TRBJ2-2; possibly TRBD1 for D (5 bases). The TCR originated in a woman aged 40 to 50 in good health and CMV-seronegative. Here the CDR3 reads CASSIQGQTGELFF. CDR3 in DNA: TGTGCCAGTAGTATACAGGGTCAAACCGGGGAGCTGTTTTTT.